This T cell receptor beta chain is drawn from a study of T cell changes during pregnancy in multiple sclerosis. The J segment lost 0 bases and the V segment lost 1 base, leaving 3 bases of the junction unmatched. The CDR3 runs 16 residues. In germline, CDR1 is SGHTA, CDR2 FQGTGA. Here immunoSEQ multiplex PCR was the method, and the copy in TCRdb shows in-frame clones only, minus some. The repertoire holds tens of thousands of clones, with around 90% as singletons. This clone was counted a single time. This specimen consisted of CD4+ T cells from peripheral blood mononuclear cells, obtained before pregnancy. This receptor was obtained from a female donor with multiple sclerosis, enrolled in a pregnancy study. The chain has TRBV7-3 and TRBJ1-5; 7 nucleotides match TRBD1. CDR3 amino acids: CASSLKGASSNQPQHF. The CDR3 DNA reads TGTGCCAGCAGCTTAAAGGGGGCGTCTAGCAATCAGCCCCAGCATTTT.